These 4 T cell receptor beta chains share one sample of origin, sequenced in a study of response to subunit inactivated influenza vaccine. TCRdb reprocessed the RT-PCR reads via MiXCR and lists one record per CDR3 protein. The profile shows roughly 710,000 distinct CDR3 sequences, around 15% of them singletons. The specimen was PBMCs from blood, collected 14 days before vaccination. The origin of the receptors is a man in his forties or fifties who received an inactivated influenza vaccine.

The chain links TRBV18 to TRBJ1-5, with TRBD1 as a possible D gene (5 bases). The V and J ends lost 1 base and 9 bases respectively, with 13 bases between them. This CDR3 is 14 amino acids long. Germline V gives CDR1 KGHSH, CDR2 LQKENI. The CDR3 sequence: CASSPQGRAGPQHF. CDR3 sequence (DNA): TGTGCCAGCTCACCACAAGGCAGGGCCGGGCCCCAGCATTTT.

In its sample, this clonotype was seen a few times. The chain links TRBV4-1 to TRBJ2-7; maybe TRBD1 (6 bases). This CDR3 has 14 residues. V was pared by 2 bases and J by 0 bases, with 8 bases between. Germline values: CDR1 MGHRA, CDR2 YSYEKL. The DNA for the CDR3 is TGCGCCAGCAGCCAACAGGGGACCTCCTACGAGCAGTACTTC. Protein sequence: CASSQQGTSYEQYF.

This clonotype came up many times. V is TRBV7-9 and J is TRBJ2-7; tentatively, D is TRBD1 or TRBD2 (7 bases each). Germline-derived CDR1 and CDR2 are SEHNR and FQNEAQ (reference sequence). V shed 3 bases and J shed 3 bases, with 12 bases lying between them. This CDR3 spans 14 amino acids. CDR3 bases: TGTGCCAGCAGCTTCGGGGGGACAGACTACGAGCAGTACTTC. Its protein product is CASSFGGTDYEQYF.

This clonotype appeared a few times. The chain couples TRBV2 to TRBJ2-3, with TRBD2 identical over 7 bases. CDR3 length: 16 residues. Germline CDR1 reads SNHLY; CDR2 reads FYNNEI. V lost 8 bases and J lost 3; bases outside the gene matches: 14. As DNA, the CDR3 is TGTGCCAGCGGCAAAGGACTAGGGACGTTAACAGATACGCAGTATTTT. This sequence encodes CASGKGLGTLTDTQYF.